This T cell receptor beta chain was sequenced for a study of graft-versus-host responses after intestinal transplantation. Looking at the study overall: Induction using anti-thymocyte globulin, followed by tacrolimus and steroids for approximately 3 years, was given to all recipients.

The data were produced by immunoSEQ multiplex PCR, yet TCRdb's version contains in-frame clones alone and is incomplete. The sample holds about 46,000 clones; approximately 95% are singletons and the top ten take 5% to 7%. This CDR3 region has 17 residues. Trimming cost V 6 bases and J 9 bases; bases outside gene matches: 16. Germline assignment: CDR1 MDHEN and CDR2 SYDVKM. This TCR was sampled from a human patient who received an intestinal transplant, so some T cells may come from the graft donor. The V call is TRBV28, the J call TRBJ2-7, with 14 bases aligning to TRBD2. Specimen: PBMCs, collected about 800 days after a first intestinal transplant, on the day of a second. The CDR3 DNA reads TGTGCCAGCAGCTCCGGGACTAGCGGGAGCCTCCTTAGGGGGCAGTACTTC. This gives the protein CASSSGTSGSLLRGQYF. Supplemented by reference TRBV28 and TRBJ2-7, the full variable domain reads DVKVTQSSRYLVKRTGEKVFLECVQDMDHENMFWYRQDPGLGLRLIYFSYDVKMKEKGDIPEGYSVSREKKERFSLILESASTNQTSMYLCASSSGTSGSLLRGQYFGPGTRLTVT.